What follows are 21 T cell receptor beta chains derived from one specimen sequenced in a study of T cells after yellow fever vaccination (dated by TCRdb to between 2018 and 2020). The protocol used for the library was 5' RACE. Sequencing relied on an Illumina HiSeq 2500. TCRdb trimmed public reads at Q25 via fastp, called clones via MiXCR and kept in-frame beta chains. Each CDR3 protein appears once, grouped with its most common genes and DNA. This sample is represented by 200,000 to 250,000 distinct CDR3 sequences; 6.9% of them were singletons. Of the sample, approximately 0.85% is held by the ten largest clones. What this sample's treatment or condition label stands for: live attenuated yellow fever vaccine strain. Source: CD4+ T cells sorted from PBMCs, taken 15 days after the yellow fever booster vaccination. These receptor sequences come from a man aged 30 to 39 who received the YFV17D yellow fever vaccine.

This clonotype showed up just a few times. This chain links TRBV6-1 with TRBJ2-5; 9 bases are shared with TRBD1. In germline, CDR1 is MNHNS, CDR2 SASEGT. CDR3 size: 16 residues. The V segment lost 6 bases and the J segment 0 bases; nucleotides outside the gene matches: 8. The CDR3 sequence: CASSSHRGRDQETQYF. The CDR3 nucleotides are TGTGCCAGCAGCTCACACAGGGGGCGCGACCAAGAGACCCAGTACTTC.

V and J are TRBV7-2 and TRBJ2-1, with no clear D. Trimming cost V 2 bases and J 9 bases, with 17 bases left between them. Looked up from germline, CDR1 is SGHTA and CDR2 is FQGNSA. The CDR3 runs to 15 residues. The DNA for the CDR3 is TGTGCCAGCAGCTTATTAACCTTCTCCAAGGGTGAGCAGTTCTTC. Its protein is CASSLLTFSKGEQFF.

This CDR3 is CSADGALGYNEQFF. The CDR3 DNA sequence: TGCAGTGCTGACGGTGCACTAGGCTACAATGAGCAGTTCTTC. The chain joins TRBV20-1 to TRBJ2-1; possibly TRBD2 for D (5 bases). CDR1 DFQATT and CDR2 SNEGSKA come from the germline V gene (reference sequence). The germline V and J ends were trimmed by 5 bases and 3 bases, with 14 bases remaining between them. The CDR3 length is 14 residues.

This clonotype was seen a few times. This chain joins TRBV18 and TRBJ1-1; D might be TRBD1 (6 bases). CDR3 length: 14 residues. Germline CDR1 KGHSH, CDR2 LQKENI. Trimming removed 5 bases at V and 4 bases at J, with 14 bases between. CDR3 loop: CASSIWDNPTEAFF. For the CDR3, the DNA is TGTGCCAGCTCAATTTGGGACAACCCCACTGAAGCTTTCTTT.

This clonotype came up many times. J is TRBJ2-7 and V is TRBV7-9; D unclear. V shed 1 base and J shed 5 bases, with 3 bases lying between them. The germline V gene encodes CDR1 SEHNR and CDR2 FQNEAQ (reference sequence). The CDR3 spans 11 residues. CDR3 sequence: CASSLEHEQYF. CDR3 coding DNA: TGTGCCAGCAGCTTAGAACACGAGCAGTACTTC. Together with reference TRBV7-9 and TRBJ2-7, the CDR3 gives the full variable domain: DTGVSQNPRHKITKRGQNVTFRCDPISEHNRLYWYRQTLGQGPEFLTYFQNEAQLEKSRLLSDRFSAERPKGSFSTLEIQRTEQGDSAMYLCASSLEHEQYFGPGTRLTVT.

This clonotype appeared many times. The chain recombines TRBV5-4 with TRBJ2-2, with 12 bases lining up with TRBD1. CDR1 is SGHNT and CDR2 is YYREEE in the germline V gene (reference sequence). J gave up 4 bases and V 3 bases, and 7 bases lay outside the gene matches. This CDR3 contains 17 residues. The CDR3 DNA is TGTGCCAGCAGCTCCGGGACAGGGGGCAGAGGCACCGGGGAGCTGTTTTTT. It yields the protein CASSSGTGGRGTGELFF.

This chain links TRBV20-1 with TRBJ2-3; D is tentatively TRBD1 or TRBD2 (5 bases each). CDR3 length equals 13 residues. The V end lost 6 bases, the J end lost 7 bases, and 17 bases lay between the germline ends. The germline gives CDR1 DFQATT, CDR2 SNEGSKA (reference sequence). The CDR3 loop is CSAQRGPAYTQYF. The CDR3 coding sequence is TGCAGTGCACAGAGGGGCCCGGCATATACGCAGTATTTT.

A few counts support this clonotype. This chain joins TRBV29-1 and TRBJ2-7, with 11 positions matching TRBD2. The CDR3 consists of 14 residues. Germline V gives CDR1 SQVTM, CDR2 ANQGSEA. V lost 6 bases to trimming and J lost 9 bases; unmatched junction nucleotides: 13. CDR3 nucleotides: TGCAGCGTAACTTTAGCGGGAGGGATGTTATTGCAGTACTTC. It yields the protein CSVTLAGGMLLQYF.

This clonotype was found many times. The gene calls are TRBV5-1 and TRBJ2-7; 10 bases line up with TRBD1. In germline, CDR1 is SGHRS, CDR2 YFSETQ. With 4 bases clipped from V and 2 bases from J, the junction kept 3 bases outside the gene matches. The CDR3 loop spans 14 amino acids. The CDR3 loop reads CASSKDRGAYEQYF. As DNA, the CDR3 is TGCGCCAGCAGCAAGGACAGGGGGGCCTACGAGCAGTACTTC.

The J gene is TRBJ2-1, the V gene TRBV28, with 7 bases identical to TRBD2. The CDR3 is made up of 16 amino acids. Germline V gene lookup returns CDR1 MDHEN and CDR2 SYDVKM. With 6 bases clipped from V and 2 bases from J, the junction kept 10 bases outside the gene matches. CDR3 nucleotide sequence: TGTGCCAGCAGCCCGAGCGGGGCAAGGGCCTACAATGAGCAGTTCTTC. It is translated as CASSPSGARAYNEQFF.

This chain joins TRBV5-5 and TRBJ2-4; D is perhaps TRBD1 (6 bases). CDR1 SGHKS and CDR2 YYEKEE come from the germline V gene (reference sequence). With 4 bases removed from V and 1 base from J, the gap between germline ends came to 15 bases. The length of the CDR3 is 16 residues. The CDR3: CASSKDSGAAKNIQYF. The DNA of the CDR3 is TGTGCCAGCAGCAAGGACAGTGGGGCGGCCAAAAACATTCAGTACTTC.

The J gene is TRBJ2-7, the V gene TRBV6-2 or TRBV6-3; no clear D. Trimming took off 5 bases at V and 9 bases at J, with 11 bases between the two ends. Germline CDR1 reads MNHEY; CDR2 reads SVGEGT. There are 11 residues in the CDR3. The CDR3 region is CASSRPGRQYF. The CDR3 DNA reads TGTGCCAGCAGTAGACCCGGGCGGCAGTACTTC.

This clonotype was counted at least ten times. The chain couples TRBV18 to TRBJ2-5, with D perhaps given as TRBD1 or TRBD2 (5 bases each). The CDR3 totals 14 residues. Germline CDR1 reads KGHSH; CDR2 reads LQKENI. The ends were cut back, 2 bases at V and 5 bases at J, with 12 bases in the middle. CDR3 bases: TGTGCCAGCTCACCAATAGCGTGGGGGGAGACCCAGTACTTC. Its translation is CASSPIAWGETQYF.

J is TRBJ1-4 and V is TRBV5-1, with a weak D call TRBD1 (5 bases). Per germline, CDR1 SGHRS and CDR2 YFSETQ. This CDR3 spans 16 amino acids. With 1 base removed from V and 5 bases from J, the gap between germline ends came to 15 bases. For the CDR3, the DNA is TGCGCCAGCAGCTTGTTCCAGGGATTGGAGAATGAAAAACTGTTTTTT. This gives the protein CASSLFQGLENEKLFF.

The chain is built from TRBV10-3 and TRBJ2-2, with 9 bases that match TRBD1. Germline-derived CDR1 and CDR2 are ENHRY and SYGVKD. The CDR3 contains 15 residues. With V trimmed by 7 bases and J by 6 bases, 9 bases remained unmatched. This CDR3 reads CAITEQGARPGELFF. CDR3 DNA sequence: TGTGCCATCACGGAACAGGGGGCGCGTCCCGGGGAGCTGTTTTTT.

This clonotype has a count of ten or more. Written as DNA, the CDR3 is TGCAGTGCTAGAAGGGACTCCCCCTACGAGCAGTACTTC. Translation gives CSARRDSPYEQYF. The chain employs TRBV20-1 and TRBJ2-7; D is perhaps TRBD2 (6 bases). V lost 2 bases and J 2 bases, leaving 10 bases between the germline ends. The CDR3 is 13 residues long. Germline V gene sequence: CDR1 DFQATT, CDR2 SNEGSKA (reference sequence).

This clonotype was seen more than once but under ten times. The chain employs TRBV5-4 and TRBJ2-2, with D uncertain. The V gene lost 2 bases and the J gene lost 4 bases, with 9 bases spanning the gap. Germline CDR1 SGHNT, CDR2 YYREEE (reference sequence). The CDR3 has 14 amino acids. CDR3 region: CASSLGQVTGELFF. CDR3 nucleotide sequence: TGTGCCAGCAGCTTAGGCCAGGTCACCGGGGAGCTGTTTTTT.

This clonotype was observed a few times. The V and J genes are TRBV7-8 and TRBJ2-3; perhaps TRBD2 as D (5 bases). Germline V gene sequence: CDR1 SGHVS, CDR2 FQNEAQ. CDR3 length equals 15 residues. V lost 5 bases and J 0 bases, leaving 12 bases between the germline ends. The CDR3 spells CASSRWSGSTDTQYF. The DNA of the CDR3 is TGTGCCAGCAGCAGATGGAGCGGTAGCACAGATACGCAGTATTTT. Variable domain in full (rest from reference TRBV7-8 and TRBJ2-3): GAGVSQSPRYKVAKRGQDVALRCDPISGHVSLFWYQQALGQGPEFLTYFQNEAQLDKSGLPSDRFFAERPEGSVSTLKIQRTQQEDSAVYLCASSRWSGSTDTQYFGPGTRLTVL.

This chain links TRBV6-2 or TRBV6-3 with TRBJ2-5; a possible D gene is TRBD2 (6 bases). CDR1 is MNHEY and CDR2 is SVGEGT in the germline V gene. This CDR3 has 16 amino acids. V lost 5 bases, J lost 5 bases, and 21 bases lay in between. The CDR3 spells CASSTPPGTWMETQYF. The CDR3 coding sequence is TGTGCCAGCAGTACTCCTCCCGGGACTTGGATGGAGACCCAGTACTTC.

This chain uses TRBV29-1 with TRBJ2-1, with a tentative D call TRBD1 (8 bases). CDR1 SQVTM and CDR2 ANQGSEA come from the germline V gene. The CDR3 has 15 residues. CDR3: CSLSKGGAGGHEQFF. As DNA, the CDR3 is TGCAGTCTTAGTAAGGGGGGGGCAGGGGGCCATGAGCAGTTCTTC.

This chain connects TRBV6-5 to TRBJ2-5; unclear D gene. V was trimmed by 0 bases and J by 7 bases, leaving 24 bases between them. Germline CDR1 and CDR2: MNHEY and SVGAGI. The CDR3 has 18 residues. CDR3 coding DNA: TGTGCCAGCAGTTACTCGGCCCCCCGGTTTGTAGGCTCAGGGACCCAGTACTTC. Translating gives CASSYSAPRFVGSGTQYF.